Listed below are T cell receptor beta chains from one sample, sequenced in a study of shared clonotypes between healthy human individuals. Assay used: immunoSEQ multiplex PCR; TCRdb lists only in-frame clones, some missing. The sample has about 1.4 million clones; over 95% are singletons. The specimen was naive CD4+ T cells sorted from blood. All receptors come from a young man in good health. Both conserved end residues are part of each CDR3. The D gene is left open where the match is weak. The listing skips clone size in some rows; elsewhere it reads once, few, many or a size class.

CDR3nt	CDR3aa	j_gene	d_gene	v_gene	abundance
TGTGCCAGCAGCTTTTTTGGGGAGGATACGCAGTATTTT	CASSFFGEDTQYF	TRBJ2-3	-	TRBV9	-
TGTGCCAGCAGCCGACTAGCGGGACTTACAGATACGCAGTATTTT	CASSRLAGLTDTQYF	TRBJ2-3	TRBD2	TRBV9	-
TGTGCCAGCAGCTTAGGGCAGGTAGCTCACAATGAGCAGTTCTTC	CASSLGQVAHNEQFF	TRBJ2-1	-	TRBV7-9	once
TGTGCCAGTAGTACCGACAGGGTTCAAACCTCGACAAACAATGAGCAGTTCTTC	CASSTDRVQTSTNNEQFF	TRBJ2-1	TRBD1	TRBV19	-
TGTGCCATCCTTAACCTAGGGGGTACTGAAGCTTTCTTT	CAILNLGGTEAFF	TRBJ1-1	-	TRBV10-3	-
TGTGCCAGCTCACTAGGTTACGGAAACACCATATATTTT	CASSLGYGNTIYF	TRBJ1-3	-	TRBV25-1	-
TGTGCCATCAGGAGGACTAGCGGGACCAACACCGGGGAGCTGTTTTTT	CAIRRTSGTNTGELFF	TRBJ2-2	TRBD2	TRBV10-3	-
TGTGCCAGCAGCTCAGTGATGACTGAAGCTTTCTTT	CASSSVMTEAFF	TRBJ1-1	-	TRBV11-1	-
TGTGCCATCAGTGAGGCGGGATCCTACGAGCAGTACTTC	CAISEAGSYEQYF	TRBJ2-7	-	TRBV10-3	-
TGTGCCAGTAGTACCGGCGAGGGCAGGAGAACTAACTATGGCTACACCTTC	CASSTGEGRRTNYGYTF	TRBJ1-2	-	TRBV19	-
TGTGCCGCCCGAGGGGTTTTAACCGGGGAGCTGTTTTTT	CAARGVLTGELFF	TRBJ2-2	-	TRBV27	-
TGCGCCAGCAGCCAAGGTCCGAGGGAAGGATTGCCCCAGCATTTT	CASSQGPREGLPQHF	TRBJ1-5	-	TRBV4-1	-
TGTGCCAGTAGTCCGCCAGGACTAGCGGGAGAAGAAAAGTATTTT	CASSPPGLAGEEKYF	TRBJ2-3	TRBD2	TRBV19	-
TGTGCCAGCAGCTTAGCAGGTGCAGATACGCAGTATTTT	CASSLAGADTQYF	TRBJ2-3	-	TRBV7-2	-
TGTGCCAGTAGTAACCCCCCATCGGCTGGGACAGCCAATCAGCCCCAGCATTTT	CASSNPPSAGTANQPQHF	TRBJ1-5	TRBD1	TRBV19	-
TGTGCCAGCAGCGAGAGGGGACTCTCAGAGACCCAGTACTTC	CASSERGLSETQYF	TRBJ2-5	-	TRBV9	-
TGTGCCAGCAGCAAAGGACAGGGGTATTGCACTGAAGCTTTCTTT	CASSKGQGYCTEAFF	TRBJ1-1	-	TRBV21-1	-
TGTGCCAGTAGTATTACAGGGGGCGTTGAGACCCAGTACTTC	CASSITGGVETQYF	TRBJ2-5	TRBD1	TRBV19	-
TGTGCCAGCATGACAGGGGGAGGTCAGCCCCAGCATTTT	CASMTGGGQPQHF	TRBJ1-5	TRBD1	TRBV27	-
TGTGCCAGCAGTACCGTAGGACGGATCCTGACTTTC	CASSTVGRILTF	TRBJ2-6	-	TRBV19	once
TGCGCCAGCAGTGAGATGGGGGTGACTGAAGCTTTCTTT	CASSEMGVTEAFF	TRBJ1-1	-	TRBV10-1	-
TGTGCCAGCGCACGCGACAGGTCCCAATCGGTCTACGAGCAGTACTTC	CASARDRSQSVYEQYF	TRBJ2-7	-	TRBV27	-
TGTGCCAGCAGTTACAGCAGGTGGGGGTACGAGCAGTACTTC	CASSYSRWGYEQYF	TRBJ2-7	-	TRBV6-5	-
TGTGCCAGCAGCGTAGCCCTCGGGGATGAGCAGTTCTTC	CASSVALGDEQFF	TRBJ2-1	-	TRBV9	-
TGTGCCAGCAGTTTTAGTGGGAACACCATATATTTT	CASSFSGNTIYF	TRBJ1-3	-	TRBV28	-
TGCGCCAGCAGCCTAGGGGGTCCCTACGAGCAGTACTTC	CASSLGGPYEQYF	TRBJ2-7	-	TRBV5-1	-
TGTGCCAGAAGCTTAAGGTGTCCCTTATTCTACAATGAGCAGTTCTTC	CARSLRCPLFYNEQFF	TRBJ2-1	-	TRBV5-3	-